This T cell receptor beta chain originates from a study of blood T cells in healthy people across ages. Whole-study findings and limits: Correlation between TCR beta diversity and naive T cell percentage was strong. Lack of knowledge of donor CMV status possibly confounded expanded clonotype changes.

As to this clonotype: Its target is not known.

A second PCR, run for roughly 7 to 12 cycles, used a sample-barcoded 5' primer plus a J-beta primer mix. Researchers report that a template-switch adaptor with 12 random nucleotides tagged each cDNA molecule. Each CDR3 protein gets one entry after TCRdb re-called the 5' RACE reads with MiXCR. The profile shows 650,000 to 700,000 distinct CDR3 sequences, roughly 32% of them singletons. Peripheral blood samples of around 9.3 milliliters were drawn from each donor. The V gene's germline CDR1 is MNHEY and CDR2 SVGEGT. This CDR3 region has 14 residues. The ends lost 6 bases at V and 2 bases at J; junction bases unmatched: 1.

The sequencing input was blood. This chain joins TRBV6-2 or TRBV6-3 and TRBJ2-2; 9 bases are shared with TRBD1. The sequence was obtained from an elderly woman in good health. The CDR3 loop reads CASRQGANTGELFF. The CDR3 DNA reads as TGTGCCAGCAGACAGGGGGCTAACACCGGGGAGCTGTTTTTT.